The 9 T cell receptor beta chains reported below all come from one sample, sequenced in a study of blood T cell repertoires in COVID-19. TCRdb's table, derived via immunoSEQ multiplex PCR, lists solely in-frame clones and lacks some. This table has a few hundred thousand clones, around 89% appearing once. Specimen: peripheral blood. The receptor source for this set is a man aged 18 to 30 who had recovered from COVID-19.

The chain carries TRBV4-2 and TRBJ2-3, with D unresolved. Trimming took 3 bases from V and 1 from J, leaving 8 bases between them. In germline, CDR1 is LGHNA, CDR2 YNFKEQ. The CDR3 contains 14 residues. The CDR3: CASSQGVRTDTQYF. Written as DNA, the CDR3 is TGTGCCAGCAGCCAGGGCGTGCGCACAGATACGCAGTATTTT.

Written as DNA, the CDR3 is TGTGCCAGCAGTGAAGGTCTATCCTACGAGCAGTACTTC. Amino acids: CASSEGLSYEQYF. The chain couples TRBV6-1 to TRBJ2-7; D remains ambiguous. The CDR3 extends over 13 amino acids. V lost 1 base, J lost 1 base, and 5 bases lay in between. The germline V gene has CDR1 MNHNS and CDR2 SASEGT.

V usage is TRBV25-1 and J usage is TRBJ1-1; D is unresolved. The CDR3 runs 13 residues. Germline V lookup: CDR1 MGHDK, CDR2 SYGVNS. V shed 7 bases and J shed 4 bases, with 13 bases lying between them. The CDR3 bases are TGTGCCAGCACCACGTACTTCCTCACTGAAGCTTTCTTT. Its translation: CASTTYFLTEAFF.

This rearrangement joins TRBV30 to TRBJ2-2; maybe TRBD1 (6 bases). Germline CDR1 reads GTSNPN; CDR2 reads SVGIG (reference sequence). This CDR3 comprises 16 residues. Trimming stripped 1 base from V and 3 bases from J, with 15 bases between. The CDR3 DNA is TGTGCCTGGAGTGATCAGGGGTTAAGGGACACCGGGGAGCTGTTTTTT. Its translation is CAWSDQGLRDTGELFF.

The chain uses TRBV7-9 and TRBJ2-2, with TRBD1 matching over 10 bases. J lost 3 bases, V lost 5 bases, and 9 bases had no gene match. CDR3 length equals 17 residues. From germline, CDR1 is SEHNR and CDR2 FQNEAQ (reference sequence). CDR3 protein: CASSPEGGQGDTGELFF. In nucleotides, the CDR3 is TGTGCCAGCAGCCCAGAGGGTGGACAGGGGGACACCGGGGAGCTGTTTTTT. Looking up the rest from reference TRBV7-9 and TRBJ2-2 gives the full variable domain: DTGVSQNPRHKITKRGQNVTFRCDPISEHNRLYWYRQTLGQGPEFLTYFQNEAQLEKSRLLSDRFSAERPKGSFSTLEIQRTEQGDSAMYLCASSPEGGQGDTGELFFGEGSRLTVL.

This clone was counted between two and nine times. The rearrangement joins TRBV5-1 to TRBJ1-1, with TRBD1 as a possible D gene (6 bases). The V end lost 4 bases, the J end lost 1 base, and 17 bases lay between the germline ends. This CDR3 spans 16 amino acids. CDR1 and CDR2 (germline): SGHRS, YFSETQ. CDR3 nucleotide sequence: TGCGCCAGCAGCCCGGAGTCAGGGGCCGCGAACACTGAAGCTTTCTTT. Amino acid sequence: CASSPESGAANTEAFF.

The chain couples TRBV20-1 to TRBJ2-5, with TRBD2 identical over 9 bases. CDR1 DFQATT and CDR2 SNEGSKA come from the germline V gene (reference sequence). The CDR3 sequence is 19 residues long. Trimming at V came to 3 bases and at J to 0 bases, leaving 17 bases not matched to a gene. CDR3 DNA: TGCAGTGCTAGTGTCCCGGGACTAGCTCCCCTCACCTACCAAGAGACCCAGTACTTC. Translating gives CSASVPGLAPLTYQETQYF.

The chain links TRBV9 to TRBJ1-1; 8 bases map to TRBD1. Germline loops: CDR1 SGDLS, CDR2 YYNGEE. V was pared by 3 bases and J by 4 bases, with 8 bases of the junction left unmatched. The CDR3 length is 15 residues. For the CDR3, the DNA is TGTGCCAGCAGCGGGACAGGGAAGCAGGGCACTGAAGCTTTCTTT. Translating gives CASSGTGKQGTEAFF.

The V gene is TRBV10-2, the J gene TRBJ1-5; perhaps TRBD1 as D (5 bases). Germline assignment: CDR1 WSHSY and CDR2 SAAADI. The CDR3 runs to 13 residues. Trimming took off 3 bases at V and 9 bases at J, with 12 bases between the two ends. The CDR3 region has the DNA TGCGCCAGCAGTGAAGACAGTCTGGGGCCCCAGCATTTT. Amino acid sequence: CASSEDSLGPQHF.